Listed below are T cell receptor beta chains from one sample, sequenced in a study of vaccination and CD4 T cells after COVID-19. These receptors lack a known antigen. A single record per CDR3 protein comes from TCRdb applying MiXCR to the PCR reads. The sample includes more than 9,000 distinct CDR3 sequences, 25% to 40% seen only once; the top ten take approximately 8.8%. The sequencing input was CD4+ T cells from blood, cultured in vitro. These receptors were taken from a human donor who had recovered from COVID-19. Each CDR3 is given with its conserved first and last residue. The D gene is left open where the match is weak. Clone sizes are given selectively: once, few, many, or a class where the clone is expanded.

abundance,d_gene,j_gene,v_gene,CDR3aa,CDR3nt
NA,TRBD1,TRBJ1-6,TRBV20-1,CSARAGGLNSPLHF,TGCAGTGCTAGGGCAGGGGGGCTTAATTCACCCCTCCACTTT
NA,TRBD1,TRBJ2-5,TRBV27,CASRLRRQGPETQYF,TGTGCCAGCAGGCTAAGGCGACAGGGGCCAGAGACCCAGTACTTC
NA,NA,TRBJ1-1,TRBV6-2/TRBV6-3,CASSRIRATEAFF,TGTGCCAGCAGCAGAATTCGAGCCACTGAAGCTTTCTTT
medium-sized,NA,TRBJ1-2,TRBV7-2,CASSLQAGARDGYTF,TGTGCCAGCAGCCTACAGGCCGGAGCTCGGGATGGCTACACCTTC
few,NA,TRBJ1-2,TRBV27,CASTNQTSMYLCATYINYGYTF,NA
medium-sized,NA,TRBJ1-2,TRBV15,CATSRGGQYSNYGYTF,TGTGCCACCAGCAGAGGTGGACAGTATTCTAACTATGGCTACACCTTC
NA,NA,TRBJ2-2,TRBV10-3,CAISRENTGELFF,TGTGCCATCAGCAGGGAAAACACCGGGGAGCTGTTTTTT
NA,TRBD2,TRBJ2-5,TRBV11-2,CASSLVLTSGSGETQYF,TGTGCCAGCAGCTTAGTTCTGACTAGCGGGAGTGGAGAGACCCAGTACTTC
few,NA,TRBJ1-5,TRBV6-2/TRBV6-3,CASSLRETSNQPQHF,TGTGCCAGCAGTCTACGAGAAACTAGCAATCAGCCCCAGCATTTT
NA,TRBD1,TRBJ1-5,TRBV4-1,CASSQSEVRGQRPQHF,TGCGCCAGCAGCCAATCGGAGGTCAGGGGGCAGAGACCCCAGCATTTT
NA,NA,TRBJ2-7,TRBV19,CASSQRQFYEQYF,TGTGCCAGTAGTCAACGACAGTTTTACGAGCAGTACTTC
once,TRBD1,TRBJ1-6,TRBV5-1,CASSLDRGLPPLHF,TGCGCCAGCAGCCTGGACAGGGGGCTTCCACCCCTCCACTTT
NA,NA,TRBJ2-1,TRBV20-1,CSALPTRAAHNEQFF,TGCAGTGCCCTCCCCACCCGCGCGGCCCACAATGAGCAGTTCTTC
medium-sized,NA,TRBJ2-3,TRBV6-2/TRBV6-3,CASSAPRRTSTDTQYF,TGTGCCAGCAGTGCCCCTCGAAGGACTAGCACAGATACGCAGTATTTT
few,NA,TRBJ1-2,TRBV18,CASSPWGDGYTF,TGTGCCAGCTCACCATGGGGGGATGGCTACACCTTC
NA,TRBD2,TRBJ2-3,TRBV7-3,CASSPGLGWTQYF,TGTGCCAGCAGCCCCGGACTAGGGTGGACGCAGTATTTT
NA,NA,TRBJ1-2,TRBV9,CASSATGYGYTF,TGTGCCAGCAGCGCGACAGGCTATGGCTACACCTTC
NA,NA,TRBJ1-2,TRBV15,CAASRPKDLGYTF,TGTGCCGCCAGCAGACCTAAGGACCTAGGCTACACCTTC
NA,NA,TRBJ1-1,TRBV27,CASRYTVNTEAFF,TGTGCCAGCAGGTATACAGTGAACACTGAAGCTTTCTTT
NA,TRBD2,TRBJ2-2,TRBV27,CASRPPRGVPGELFF,TGTGCCAGCAGACCCCCGCGGGGGGTCCCCGGGGAGCTGTTTTTT